This TCR beta chain was found in a study of blood T cell repertoires in COVID-19 (dated by TCRdb to about 2020). Describing the broader study: Samples covering the acute and convalescent phases of COVID-19 were provided by collaborators in the United States, Italy and Spain. Where available, HLA class I and class II types were obtained from metadata supplied by the sample provider rather than from assay-based typing. The samples were drawn from the first 160 participants of the ongoing ImmuneRACE study and from under 1,500 subjects provided by 6 global collaborators. The repertoires were released in a freely available public database intended as a resource for research on the immune response to SARS-CoV-2. The prospective study material was composed of cDNA or gDNA derived from T cells, B-cell-depleted T cells, or PBMCs. Subjects who had been exposed to COVID-19, were actively infected with it, or had recovered from it provided the deeply sampled blood TCRbeta repertoires that made up the dataset. Sample metadata almost always included a de-identified subject ID, COVID-19 status, age in years and sex. Broader findings and caveats from the paper: Clinical and demographic metadata were provided uncurated, with the amount varying by source and participant.

The CDR3 sequence holds 15 residues, the cysteine and phenylalanine included. The entry retains the CDR3 DNA only, 45 bases that are in frame from base 1. About this clone: What antigen it recognizes has not been identified. No much larger clonotype is one base removed from it; base qualities were not supplied.

TCRbeta CDR3 regions were amplified from genomic DNA using the immunoSEQ Assay, a bias-controlled multiplex PCR. Regarding the original processing steps: The number of nucleated cells in each sample was estimated by amplification of reference gene primers within the assay. To quantify the absolute abundance of each unique TCRbeta CDR3 rearrangement, sequence reads were collapsed and filtered. Productive Simpson clonality was computed per sample as the square root of Simpson's diversity index over productive rearrangements. The clones in this table, taken by TCRdb from immuneACCESS, are in-frame only. Not every clone is retained; where verified, under half of the shortfall comes from an unresolved V gene, and the cause of the rest is unknown. The V and J calls and the clone size are those of that table, but D and trimming were determined from the DNA. This sample has just over 300,000 clones in its table, and just over 85% of those were observed once. Of the sample, less than 4.5% is held by the ten largest clones.

In the prospective study, participants were roughly 18 to 90 years old, resided in 25 or so geographic areas of the United States, and were enrolled through a virtual design. Cohort assignment in the prospective study relied on participant-reported clinical history from a screening survey and a study questionnaire. Recovered participants in ImmuneRACE Cohort 3 were defined by two consecutive negative NP/OP PCR tests, clearance by a healthcare professional, or resolution of symptoms. In the prospective study, mobile phlebotomists collected whole blood, serum and a nasopharyngeal or oropharyngeal swab from each participant. Participants in the prospective study had the option to provide additional blood draws and questionnaires over a roughly 2-month period. Blood samples from the prospective study were shipped frozen or at room temperature prior to DNA extraction.

This clonotype originated in a man aged 25 to 45 who had recovered from COVID-19. The chain is assembled from TRBV21-1 and TRBJ1-3; the table's D call, TRBD1, was not checked against the DNA. TRBV21-1 is listed as a pseudogene. The material sequenced was PBMCs or T cells enriched from blood (not recorded which). CDR3 loop: CASRQGVPSGNTIYF. The nucleotide sequence reads TGTGCCAGCAGACAGGGGGTACCTTCAGGAAACACCATATATTTT.